Below are 3 T cell receptor beta chains sequenced from a single sample in a study of identifying expanded T cells in peripheral blood. Measured with immunoSEQ multiplex PCR; TCRdb has only the in-frame clones, and not every one. The table shows about 110,000 clones, with approximately 90% occurring only once. Material for sequencing was blood. These receptors originate from a person aged 18 to 70 in good health.

V and J are TRBV18 and TRBJ2-3; TRBD2 matches 8 bases. The germline V gene has CDR1 KGHSH and CDR2 LQKENI. V lost 6 bases and J lost 3; bases outside the gene matches: 11. CDR3 length equals 16 residues. The CDR3 sequence: CASSPSAGGGTDTQYF. The CDR3 region has the DNA TGTGCCAGCTCCCCAAGCGCGGGGGGAGGAACAGATACGCAGTATTTT.

V usage is TRBV9 and J usage is TRBJ1-1, with a weak D call TRBD1 (5 bases). Trimming stripped 4 bases from V and 3 bases from J, with 16 bases between. The germline V gene encodes CDR1 SGDLS and CDR2 YYNGEE. The CDR3 spans 15 residues. The CDR3 coding sequence is TGTGCCAGCAGCCGACAGCCGCGCCAAGACACTGAAGCTTTCTTT. Translated, it gives CASSRQPRQDTEAFF.

The chain joins TRBV28 to TRBJ1-1; unclear D gene. The ends were cut back, 2 bases at V and 1 base at J, with 2 bases in the middle. CDR1 and CDR2 from the germline V gene are MDHEN and SYDVKM. The CDR3 has 12 residues. The CDR3 here is CASSLANTEAFF. In DNA, the CDR3 is TGTGCCAGCAGTTTAGCGAACACTGAAGCTTTCTTT.